This T cell receptor beta chain is drawn from a study of OX40 agonist ivuxolimab in advanced cancers. Some clones are missing from TCRdb's copy, which holds only in-frame ones; the method was immunoSEQ multiplex PCR. The table has 60,000 or so clones, under 90% seen once. The ends were cut back, 3 bases at V and 6 bases at J, with 15 bases in the middle. This CDR3 has 14 residues. Per the germline V gene, CDR1 is MNHNY and CDR2 is SVGAGI (reference sequence). This chain links TRBV6-6 with TRBJ2-7; D is perhaps TRBD2 (5 bases). Sequenced material: CD4+ or CD8+ T cells sorted from blood, taken in a trial of the OX40 agonist ivuxolimab. This TCR came from an adult with an advanced solid tumor such as melanoma, head and neck, liver or kidney cancer. The CDR3 sequence: CASSYLGPRGEQYF. CDR3 bases: TGTGCCAGCAGTTATCTGGGTCCACGGGGCGAGCAGTACTTC.